What follows are 23 T cell receptor beta chains derived from one specimen sequenced in a study of T-cell memory formation after mild COVID-19. TCRdb processed the 5' RACE reads anew with MiXCR; each CDR3 protein has one entry. The sample includes under 150,000 distinct CDR3 sequences, roughly 15% of them seen just once. Sequences were obtained from PBMCs or a T cell subset sorted from them (not recorded which). Receptors were obtained from an adult woman who had mild COVID-19 (a few samples of this study predate the infection). Cell type and time point are not known.

Ten or more counts support this clonotype. The rearrangement uses TRBV10-3 and TRBJ2-1; D is unclear. The germline V gene has CDR1 ENHRY and CDR2 SYGVKD. This CDR3 region has 13 residues. V lost 2 bases to trimming and J lost 9 bases, with 11 bases between them. The CDR3, as DNA: TGTGCCATCAGTGAGACGCTAACCGCTGAGCAGTTCTTC. Translating it yields CAISETLTAEQFF.

The rearrangement uses TRBV30 and TRBJ1-2; TRBD1 is a possible D gene (5 bases). The CDR3 is 14 residues long. V lost 1 base, J lost 7 bases, and 16 bases lay in between. Germline CDR1 GTSNPN, CDR2 SVGIG (reference sequence). As DNA, the CDR3 is TGTGCCTGGAGTGGAGGGGAGTTCTTGGGTGGCTACACCTTC. This gives the protein CAWSGGEFLGGYTF.

V and J are TRBV7-2 and TRBJ2-5; D tentatively fits TRBD1 or TRBD2 (5 bases each). Germline V gene sequence: CDR1 SGHTA, CDR2 FQGNSA. V was cut by 1 base and J by 2 bases, with 8 bases left in between. CDR3 length equals 14 residues. CDR3 loop: CASSLEGTQETQYF. CDR3 bases: TGTGCCAGCAGCTTAGAAGGGACGCAAGAGACCCAGTACTTC. Complete variable domain (other parts from reference TRBV7-2 and TRBJ2-5): GAGVSQSPSNKVTEKGKDVELRCDPISGHTALYWYRQSLGQGLEFLIYFQGNSAPDKSGLPSDRFSAERTGGSVSTLTIQRTQQEDSAVYLCASSLEGTQETQYFGPGTRLLVL.

This clonotype was seen a few times. V gene TRBV11-2 combines with J gene TRBJ2-7; TRBD1 matches 7 bases. CDR1 is SGHAT, CDR2 FQNNGV, per germline. V trimming: 5 bases; J trimming: 1 base; junction bases outside the gene matches: 5. This CDR3 has 14 amino acids. DNA for the CDR3: TGTGCCAGCAGCACCGCGACAGGGTCCTACGAGCAGTACTTC. It is translated as CASSTATGSYEQYF.

This chain connects TRBV9 to TRBJ1-2; TRBD1 agrees at 8 bases. J lost 2 bases, V lost 4 bases, and 7 bases had no gene match. Looked up from germline, CDR1 is SGDLS and CDR2 is YYNGEE. There are 15 residues in the CDR3. The DNA for the CDR3 is TGTGCCAGCAGCTTGACGACAGGGGCCAACTATGGCTACACCTTC. This encodes CASSLTTGANYGYTF.

This clonotype has only a few counts. The V gene is TRBV5-1, the J gene TRBJ2-1; possibly TRBD1 for D (5 bases). V was trimmed by 1 base and J by 8 bases, leaving 13 bases between them. Germline CDR1 is SGHRS and CDR2 is YFSETQ. The CDR3 spans 14 residues. CDR3: CASSLRGFVDEQFF. DNA of the CDR3: TGCGCCAGCAGCTTGAGGGGTTTCGTCGATGAGCAGTTCTTC.

Only a few counts were recorded for this clonotype. The rearrangement links TRBV27 to TRBJ2-2; 10 bases line up with TRBD1. The CDR3 totals 15 residues. Per the germline V gene, CDR1 is MNHEY and CDR2 is SMNVEV (reference sequence). The V and J ends lost 6 bases and 7 bases, in that order; junction bases with no gene match: 8. CDR3 nucleotides: TGTGCCAGCAGCCCGGGACAGGGGAGCGTCGGGGAGCTGTTTTTT. It encodes CASSPGQGSVGELFF.

The chain employs TRBV29-1 and TRBJ2-6, with D tentatively TRBD1 (6 bases). Trimming stripped 1 base from V and 8 bases from J, with 18 bases between. Germline assignment: CDR1 SQVTM and CDR2 ANQGSEA. The CDR3 runs 16 residues. The CDR3 spells CSVEGTGQGRTNVLTF. The CDR3 DNA is TGCAGCGTTGAAGGCACTGGGCAGGGGCGAACCAACGTCCTGACTTTC.

This clonotype was detected many times. The V call is TRBV9, the J call TRBJ2-1; weak D call: TRBD2 (6 bases). The length of the CDR3 is 15 residues. Germline V gives CDR1 SGDLS, CDR2 YYNGEE. V lost 0 bases, J lost 4 bases, and 11 bases lay in between. The chain's CDR3 is CASSVAGTSYNEQFF. The CDR3 DNA reads as TGTGCCAGCAGCGTAGCGGGGACTTCTTACAATGAGCAGTTCTTC. The variable domain in full, completed from reference TRBV9 and TRBJ2-1, reads DSGVTQTPKHLITATGQRVTLRCSPRSGDLSVYWYQQSLDQGLQFLIQYYNGEERAKGNILERFSAQQFPDLHSELNLSSLELGDSALYFCASSVAGTSYNEQFFGPGTRLTVL.

This clonotype was counted between two and nine times. The rearrangement joins TRBV5-1 to TRBJ1-6, with TRBD1 identical over 7 bases. Germline CDR1 reads SGHRS; CDR2 reads YFSETQ. V shed 0 bases and J 9 bases; nucleotides not matched to a gene: 0. The CDR3 extends over 13 amino acids. In DNA form, the CDR3 reads TGCGCCAGCAGCTTGGCAGGGGGTTCACCCCTCCACTTT. It is translated as CASSLAGGSPLHF.

This clonotype was observed a few times. The rearrangement links TRBV5-5 to TRBJ2-1; TRBD2 might be the D (6 bases). CDR1 SGHKS and CDR2 YYEKEE come from the germline V gene (reference sequence). Trimming shortened V by 4 bases and J by 9 bases, and 17 bases separated the two germline ends. This CDR3 region has 14 residues. The CDR3 nucleotides read TGTGCCAGCAGCACGACTAGTTCTGGGGTTGAGCAGTTCTTC. Its protein product is CASSTTSSGVEQFF.

Only a few counts were recorded for this clonotype. The J gene is TRBJ2-3, the V gene TRBV29-1, with 7 bases lining up with TRBD2. Trimming removed 2 bases from V and 0 bases from J; junction bases left unmatched: 5. This CDR3 contains 15 residues. The germline gives CDR1 SQVTM, CDR2 ANQGSEA. CDR3 region: CSVEWLAVSTDTQYF. In DNA form, the CDR3 reads TGCAGCGTTGAATGGCTAGCGGTTAGCACAGATACGCAGTATTTT.

The rearrangement joins TRBV2 to TRBJ2-3; perhaps TRBD2 as D (5 bases). Germline V CDR1 and CDR2: SNHLY, FYNNEI. Trimming took off 6 bases at V and 4 bases at J, with 8 bases between the two ends. The CDR3 has 12 amino acids. The CDR3 nucleotides read TGTGCCAGCAGAAGGGAGTCAGATACGCAGTATTTT. This encodes CASRRESDTQYF.

The gene calls are TRBV7-2 and TRBJ2-1; a possible D gene is TRBD1 (6 bases). Germline assignment: CDR1 SGHTA and CDR2 FQGNSA. The V end lost 5 bases, the J end lost 7 bases, and 18 bases lay between the germline ends. The CDR3 consists of 15 residues. CDR3 region: CASSPDRTFGNEQFF. CDR3 DNA sequence: TGTGCCAGCAGCCCCGACAGGACGTTCGGGAATGAGCAGTTCTTC.

This clonotype came up a few times. This chain joins TRBV7-3 and TRBJ2-3, with 8 bases identical to TRBD2. The CDR3 extends over 13 amino acids. Germline-derived CDR1 and CDR2 are SGHTA and FQGTGA. The junction had 2 bases not matched to a gene; V was cut back by 7 bases and J by 2 bases. CDR3 DNA: TGTGCCAGCACGGGGGGGCCCACAGATACGCAGTATTTT. This translates into CASTGGPTDTQYF.

The chain couples TRBV5-4 to TRBJ2-1, with D uncertain. CDR3 length: 15 amino acids. CDR1 and CDR2 from the germline V gene are SGHNT and YYREEE (reference sequence). The V end was cut by 2 bases, the J end by 2 bases, with 11 bases between. CDR3 nucleotides: TGTGCCAGCAGCTTTTTACGGCACACCTACAATGAGCAGTTCTTC. Its translation: CASSFLRHTYNEQFF.

The V call is TRBV5-5, the J call TRBJ2-7; TRBD2 aligns across 8 bases. The germline gives CDR1 SGHKS, CDR2 YYEKEE (reference sequence). CDR3 size: 13 residues. V shed 6 bases and J 7 bases; nucleotides not matched to a gene: 9. The CDR3 loop reads CASMNSGAWEQYF. The CDR3, as DNA: TGTGCCAGCATGAATAGCGGGGCCTGGGAGCAGTACTTC.

The V and J genes are TRBV12-3 or TRBV12-4 and TRBJ2-1, with 15 bases lining up with TRBD2. With 6 bases clipped from V and 3 bases from J, the junction kept 15 bases outside the gene matches. This CDR3 contains 20 residues. The CDR3 sequence: CASSLAAGTSGGTNYNEQFF. In DNA form, the CDR3 reads TGTGCCAGCAGCCTCGCCGCCGGGACTAGCGGGGGGACCAACTACAATGAGCAGTTCTTC.

This clonotype has just one count. The rearrangement links TRBV4-2 to TRBJ2-7, with TRBD2 matching over 9 bases. The CDR3 has 16 amino acids. Unmatched junction bases numbered 11, after V lost 5 bases and J lost 3 bases. Germline V gives CDR1 LGHNA, CDR2 YNFKEQ. This CDR3 is CASSGGSGTSRYEQYF. The CDR3 region has the DNA TGTGCCAGCAGCGGGGGCTCCGGGACTAGCCGCTACGAGCAGTACTTC.

This clonotype has a handful of counts. V and J are TRBV5-1 and TRBJ1-5; D is unresolved. The CDR3 is 13 residues long. Trimming stripped 4 bases from V and 2 bases from J, with 7 bases between. The germline V gene encodes CDR1 SGHRS and CDR2 YFSETQ. The CDR3 nucleotides are TGCGCCAGCAGCCAGAGTGGCAATCAGCCCCAGCATTTT. It codes for CASSQSGNQPQHF.

This clonotype was recorded a few times. The rearrangement uses TRBV7-9 and TRBJ2-3; D unresolved. Trimming left V 2 bases short and J 4 bases short, with 10 bases between. Germline V CDR1 and CDR2: SEHNR, FQNEAQ (reference sequence). The CDR3 length is 14 residues. The CDR3 reads CASSLNGAADTQYF. The DNA of the CDR3 is TGTGCCAGCAGCTTAAATGGCGCCGCAGATACGCAGTATTTT.

This chain links TRBV7-2 with TRBJ2-5, with D perhaps assigned TRBD1 or TRBD2 (6 bases each). Germline assignment: CDR1 SGHTA and CDR2 FQGNSA. The CDR3 runs to 18 residues. V lost 0 bases, J lost 5 bases, and 22 bases lay in between. CDR3 coding DNA: TGTGCCAGCAGCTTAGCTAGTACAGGGAGGTTTGGGGAGGAGACCCAGTACTTC. Its protein product is CASSLASTGRFGEETQYF.

This clonotype was seen a few times. The gene calls are TRBV5-1 and TRBJ2-2; D perhaps matches TRBD1 (6 bases). The CDR3 extends over 16 amino acids. Germline CDR1 SGHRS, CDR2 YFSETQ. V was pared by 0 bases and J by 4 bases, with 13 bases between. The CDR3: CASSLGAGESTGELFF. CDR3 DNA sequence: TGCGCCAGCAGCTTGGGCGCAGGGGAGAGCACCGGGGAGCTGTTTTTT.